This is a list of T cell receptor beta chains from one sample in a study of response to subunit inactivated influenza vaccine. TCRdb passed the RT-PCR reads through MiXCR, listing each CDR3 protein once. Of some 480,000 distinct CDR3 sequences in the sample, approximately 11% are singletons; the top ten hold approximately 12%. The material sequenced was PBMCs from blood, taken roughly 46 days after vaccination. These receptors came from a man aged 45 to 65 who received an inactivated influenza vaccine. CDR3s include the opening cysteine and the closing phenylalanine or tryptophan. The D gene is left open where the match is weak. Rows give clone size only sometimes, using once, few, many, or a class for an expanded clone.

NA	TRBV5-1	TRBJ1-1	NA	CASSLDTEDTEAFF	TGCGCCAGCAGCTTGGATACGGAGGACACTGAAGCTTTCTTT
NA	TRBV6-2/TRBV6-3	TRBJ2-1	many	CASSLDRYSYNEQFF	TGTGCCAGCAGTCTGGACAGATACTCCTACAATGAGCAGTTCTTC
NA	TRBV7-2	TRBJ2-4	NA	CASSHFPRPDKNIQYF	TGTGCCAGCAGCCACTTCCCCCGGCCGGACAAAAACATTCAGTACTTC
NA	TRBV15	TRBJ2-5	few	CATSRVPLDKETQYF	TGTGCCACCAGCAGAGTACCACTAGATAAGGAGACCCAGTACTTC
NA	TRBV20-1	TRBJ2-3	few	CSARQLGLRTDTQYF	TGCAGTGCTAGACAATTGGGCCTTCGCACAGATACGCAGTATTTT
TRBD2	TRBV9	TRBJ2-3	few	CASSVGGLAGSTDTQYF	TGTGCCAGCAGCGTAGGGGGACTAGCGGGAAGCACAGATACGCAGTATTTT
NA	TRBV7-2	TRBJ2-2	few	CASSLFRRDGELFF	TGTGCCAGCAGCTTGTTTAGAAGAGACGGGGAGCTGTTTTTT
NA	TRBV10-2	TRBJ2-4	few	CASSPPWAKNIQYF	TGCGCCAGCAGCCCCCCCTGGGCCAAAAACATTCAGTACTTC
NA	TRBV5-4	TRBJ2-7	few	CASRKDRSTSYEQYF	TGTGCCAGCAGGAAAGACAGGTCGACCTCCTACGAGCAGTACTTC
TRBD2	TRBV7-2	TRBJ2-1	few	CASSLAATSGAGNEQFF	TGTGCCAGCAGCTTAGCGGCCACTAGCGGGGCGGGTAATGAGCAGTTCTTC
NA	TRBV5-1	TRBJ2-6	many	CASSLAVSGSANVLTF	TGCGCCAGCAGCTTGGCCGTTTCAGGGTCGGCCAACGTCCTGACTTTC
TRBD1	TRBV20-1	TRBJ1-4	few	CSARPRGRGFEKLFF	TGCAGTGCTAGACCCAGGGGGCGGGGGTTTGAAAAACTGTTTTTT
TRBD1	TRBV10-3	TRBJ2-7	NA	CAIRAGTANPYEQYF	TGTGCCATCAGAGCCGGGACAGCAAATCCCTACGAGCAGTACTTC
TRBD1	TRBV5-1	TRBJ1-2	many	CASSLEGGRNYGYTF	TGCGCCAGCAGCTTGGAAGGGGGCAGGAACTATGGCTACACCTTC
TRBD1	TRBV5-5	TRBJ2-3	NA	CASSTGTGPGNTQYF	TGTGCCAGCAGCACAGGGACAGGGCCTGGGAATACGCAGTATTTT